The T cell receptor beta chain described here comes from a study of human thymus T cells. V was pared by 1 base and J by 5 bases, with 8 bases between. CDR1 and CDR2 from the germline V gene are GTSNPN and SVGIG (reference sequence). The CDR3 is made up of 13 amino acids. Healthy Finnish infants undergoing corrective surgery for congenital heart defects were the donors. Only one count was recorded for this clone. This table comes from immunoSEQ multiplex PCR, and its TCRdb copy is limited to in-frame clones, with some not included. This sample carries roughly 60,000 clones, approximately 95% of them seen once, and the ten largest clones take around 5.9%.

The chain links TRBV30 to TRBJ1-4; D ambiguous. Input material: blood. The TCR sequence derives from a boy less than two years old with a congenital heart defect but otherwise immunologically healthy. The CDR3 protein is CAWSGGFNEKLFF. The CDR3 nucleotides read TGTGCCTGGAGTGGAGGATTCAATGAAAAACTGTTTTTT.